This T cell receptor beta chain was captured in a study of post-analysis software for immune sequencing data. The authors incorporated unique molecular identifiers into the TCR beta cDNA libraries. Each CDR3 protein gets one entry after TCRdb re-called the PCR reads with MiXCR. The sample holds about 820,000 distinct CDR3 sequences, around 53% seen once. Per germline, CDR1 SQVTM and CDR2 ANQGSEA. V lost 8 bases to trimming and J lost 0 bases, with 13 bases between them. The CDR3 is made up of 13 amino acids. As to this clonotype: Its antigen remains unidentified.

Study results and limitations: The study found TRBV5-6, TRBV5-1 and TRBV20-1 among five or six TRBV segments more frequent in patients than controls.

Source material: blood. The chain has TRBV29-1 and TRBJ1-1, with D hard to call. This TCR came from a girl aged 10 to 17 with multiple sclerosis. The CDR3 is CSSTGRLNTEAFF. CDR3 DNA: TGCAGCTCGACCGGTAGGCTGAACACTGAAGCTTTCTTT.